This note documents a single TCR beta chain sequence. The target antigen is unknown. Clones were read by immunoSEQ multiplex PCR, and TCRdb kept only the in-frame ones, dropping some. Seen here are fewer than 95,000 clones, around 93% observed once, and the top ten hold approximately 0.19%. The sample belongs to a study of graft-versus-host responses after intestinal transplantation. At the level of the study: Transplantation in recipients was multivisceral, liver-intestinal, or isolated intestinal. Findings of the study overall: Recipient marrow held GvH clones, some first seen in ileum or blood. Individuals who had graft-donor T cell macrochimerism had allografts that showed high graft-versus-host to host-versus-graft clonal ratios.

Looked up from germline, CDR1 is WSHSY and CDR2 is SAAADI. The CDR3 has 15 residues. With V trimmed by 4 bases and J by 4 bases, 9 bases remained unmatched. The receptor was derived from a human donor who was the organ donor for an intestinal transplant. The chain has TRBV10-2 and TRBJ2-5; the match to TRBD1 covers 7 bases. The sequencing here drew on unstimulated CD4+ T cells sorted from spleen or lymph node cells, taken before transplant. As DNA, the CDR3 is TGCGCCAGCAGTGGGGACAGCTCAACGTCAGAGACCCAGTACTTC. Protein product: CASSGDSSTSETQYF.